This T cell receptor (beta chain) was sequenced during a study of Graves' ophthalmopathy and Graves' hyperthyroidism. All donors with ophthalmopathy were recorded as having moderate-to-severe activity, CAS ≥3, NOSPECS ≥4 and a duration under 3 months. From RNA, the CDR3 regions of TCR beta chains were amplified and sequenced. Investigators did first-round RT-PCR with HTBI primers, then second-round multiplex PCR. From the multiplex PCR reads, TCRdb called clonotypes with MiXCR, one entry per CDR3 protein. The table lists approximately 460,000 distinct CDR3 sequences, roughly 14% of them singletons. This clonotype was seen repeatedly, ten times or more. CDR1 is MDHEN and CDR2 is SYDVKM in the germline V gene. The V end was cut by 6 bases, the J end by 0 bases, with 12 bases between. The CDR3 is 14 residues long.

This chain links TRBV28 with TRBJ2-7, with D unclear. This receptor was obtained from a woman aged 25 to 45 with Graves' ophthalmopathy. Sequenced: blood. The CDR3 sequence is CASRSTASSYEQYF. CDR3 DNA sequence: TGTGCCAGCAGGTCGACGGCAAGCTCCTACGAGCAGTACTTC.